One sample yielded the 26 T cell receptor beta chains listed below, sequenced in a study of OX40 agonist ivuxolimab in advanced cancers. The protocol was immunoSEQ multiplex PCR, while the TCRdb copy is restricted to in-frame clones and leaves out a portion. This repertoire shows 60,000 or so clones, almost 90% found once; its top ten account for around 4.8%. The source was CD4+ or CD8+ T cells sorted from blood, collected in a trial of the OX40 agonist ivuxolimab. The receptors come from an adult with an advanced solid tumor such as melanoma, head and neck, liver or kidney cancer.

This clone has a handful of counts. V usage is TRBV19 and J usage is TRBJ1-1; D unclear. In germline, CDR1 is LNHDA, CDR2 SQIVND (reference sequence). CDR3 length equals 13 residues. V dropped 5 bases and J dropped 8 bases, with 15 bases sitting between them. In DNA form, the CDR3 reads TGTGCCAGTAGTCCTCGAGGAGGGCGCGAAGCTTTCTTT. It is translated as CASSPRGGREAFF.

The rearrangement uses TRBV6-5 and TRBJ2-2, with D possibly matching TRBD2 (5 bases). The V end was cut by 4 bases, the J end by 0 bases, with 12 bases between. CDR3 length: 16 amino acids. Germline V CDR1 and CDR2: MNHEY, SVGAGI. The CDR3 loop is CASSSKQTTNTGELFF. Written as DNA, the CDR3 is TGTGCCAGCAGTTCCAAACAGACTACGAACACCGGGGAGCTGTTTTTT.

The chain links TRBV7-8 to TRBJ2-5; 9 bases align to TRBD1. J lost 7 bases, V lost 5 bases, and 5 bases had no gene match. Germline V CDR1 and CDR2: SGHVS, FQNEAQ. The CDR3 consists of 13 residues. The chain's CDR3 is CASSGTGFGTQYF. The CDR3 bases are TGTGCCAGCAGCGGGACAGGGTTCGGGACCCAGTACTTC.

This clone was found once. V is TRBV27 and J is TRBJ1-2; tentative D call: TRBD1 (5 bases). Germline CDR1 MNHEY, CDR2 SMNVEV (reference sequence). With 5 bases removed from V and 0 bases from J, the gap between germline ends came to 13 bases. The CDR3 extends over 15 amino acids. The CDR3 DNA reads TGTGCCAGCAGTGGGCAAGACAGCTCTAACTATGGCTACACCTTC. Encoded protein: CASSGQDSSNYGYTF.

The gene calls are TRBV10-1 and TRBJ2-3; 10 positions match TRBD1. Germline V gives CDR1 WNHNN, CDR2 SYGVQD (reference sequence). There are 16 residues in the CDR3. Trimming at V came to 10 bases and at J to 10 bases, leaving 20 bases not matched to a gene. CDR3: CATQQSDRQGASAQYF. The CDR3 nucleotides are TGCGCCACCCAACAATCTGATCGACAGGGGGCTAGTGCGCAGTATTTT.

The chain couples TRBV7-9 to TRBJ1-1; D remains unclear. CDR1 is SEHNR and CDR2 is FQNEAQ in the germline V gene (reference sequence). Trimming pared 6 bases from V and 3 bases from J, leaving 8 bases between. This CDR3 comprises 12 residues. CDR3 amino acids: CASRPVDTEAFF. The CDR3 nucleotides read TGTGCCAGCAGACCCGTGGACACTGAAGCTTTCTTT.

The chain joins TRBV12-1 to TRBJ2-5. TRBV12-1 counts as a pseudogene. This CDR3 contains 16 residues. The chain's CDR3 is CASSFVSGGFQETQYF. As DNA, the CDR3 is TGTGCCAGCAGCTTTGTTTCAGGCGGATTCCAAGAGACCCAGTACTTC.

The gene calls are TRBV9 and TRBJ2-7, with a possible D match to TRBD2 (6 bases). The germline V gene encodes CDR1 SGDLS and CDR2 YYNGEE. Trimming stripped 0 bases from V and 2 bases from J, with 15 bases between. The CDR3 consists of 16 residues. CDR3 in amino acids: CASSVVSSGPPYEQYF. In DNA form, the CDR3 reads TGTGCCAGCAGCGTAGTTTCAAGCGGGCCGCCCTACGAGCAGTACTTC.

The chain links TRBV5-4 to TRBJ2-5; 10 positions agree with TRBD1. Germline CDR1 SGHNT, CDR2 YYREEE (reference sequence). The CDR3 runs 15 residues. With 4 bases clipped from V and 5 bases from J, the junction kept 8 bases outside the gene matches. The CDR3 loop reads CASSPTTGGAETQYF. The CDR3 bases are TGTGCCAGCAGCCCCACGACAGGGGGCGCGGAGACCCAGTACTTC.

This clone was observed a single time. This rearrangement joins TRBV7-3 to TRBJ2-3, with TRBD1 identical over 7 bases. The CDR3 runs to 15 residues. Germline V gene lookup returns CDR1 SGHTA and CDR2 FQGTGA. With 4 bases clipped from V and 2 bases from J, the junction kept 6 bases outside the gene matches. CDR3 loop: CASSSGQTFTDTQYF. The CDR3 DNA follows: TGTGCCAGCAGCTCGGGACAGACCTTCACAGATACGCAGTATTTT.

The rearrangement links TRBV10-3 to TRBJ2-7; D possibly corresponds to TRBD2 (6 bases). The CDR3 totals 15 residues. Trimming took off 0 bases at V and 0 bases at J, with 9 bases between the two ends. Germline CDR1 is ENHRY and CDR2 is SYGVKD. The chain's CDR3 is CAISESYGSSYEQYF. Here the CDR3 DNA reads TGTGCCATCAGTGAGTCGTACGGGAGCTCCTACGAGCAGTACTTC.

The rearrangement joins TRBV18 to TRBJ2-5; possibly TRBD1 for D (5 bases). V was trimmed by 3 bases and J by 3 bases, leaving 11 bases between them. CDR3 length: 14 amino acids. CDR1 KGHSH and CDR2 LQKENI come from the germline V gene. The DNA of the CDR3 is TGTGCCAGCTCACCTGGGGCGGTCAAAGAGACCCAGTACTTC. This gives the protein CASSPGAVKETQYF.

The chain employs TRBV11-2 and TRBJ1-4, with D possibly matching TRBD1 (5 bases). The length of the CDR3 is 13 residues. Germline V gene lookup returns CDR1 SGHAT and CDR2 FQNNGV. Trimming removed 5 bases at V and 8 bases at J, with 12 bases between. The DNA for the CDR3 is TGTGCCAGCAGCAGAGGACAAGAGGAAAAACTGTTTTTT. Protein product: CASSRGQEEKLFF.

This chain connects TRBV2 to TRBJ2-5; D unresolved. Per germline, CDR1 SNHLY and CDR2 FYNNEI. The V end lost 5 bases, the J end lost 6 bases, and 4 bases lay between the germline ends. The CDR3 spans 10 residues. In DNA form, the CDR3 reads TGTGCCAGCAGTAGCAAGACCCAGTACTTC. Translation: CASSSKTQYF.

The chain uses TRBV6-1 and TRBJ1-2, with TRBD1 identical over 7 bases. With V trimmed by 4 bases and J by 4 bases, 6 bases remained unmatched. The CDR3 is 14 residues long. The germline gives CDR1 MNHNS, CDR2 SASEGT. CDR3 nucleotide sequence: TGTGCCAGCAGTGTTCAGGGACAGAGCTATGGCTACACCTTC. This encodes CASSVQGQSYGYTF.

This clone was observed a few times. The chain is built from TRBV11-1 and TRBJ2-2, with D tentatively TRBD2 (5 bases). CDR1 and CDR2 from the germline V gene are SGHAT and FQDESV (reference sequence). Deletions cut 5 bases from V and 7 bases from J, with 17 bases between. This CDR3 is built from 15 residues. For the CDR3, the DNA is TGTGCCAGCAGCCCGGCCGGGATTCGCATCGGGGAGCTGTTTTTT. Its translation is CASSPAGIRIGELFF.

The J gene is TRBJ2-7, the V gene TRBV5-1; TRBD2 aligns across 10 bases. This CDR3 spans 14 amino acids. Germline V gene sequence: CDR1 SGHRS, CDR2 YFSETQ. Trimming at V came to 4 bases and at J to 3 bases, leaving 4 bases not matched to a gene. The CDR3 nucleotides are TGCGCCAGCAGCCGGACTAGCGGATTCTACGAGCAGTACTTC. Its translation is CASSRTSGFYEQYF.

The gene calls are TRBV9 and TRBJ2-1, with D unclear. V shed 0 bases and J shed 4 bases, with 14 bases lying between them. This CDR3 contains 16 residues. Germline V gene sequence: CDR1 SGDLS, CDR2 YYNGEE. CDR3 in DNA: TGTGCCAGCAGCGTAGCTGGGCTAGTTCTTTACAATGAGCAGTTCTTC. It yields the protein CASSVAGLVLYNEQFF.

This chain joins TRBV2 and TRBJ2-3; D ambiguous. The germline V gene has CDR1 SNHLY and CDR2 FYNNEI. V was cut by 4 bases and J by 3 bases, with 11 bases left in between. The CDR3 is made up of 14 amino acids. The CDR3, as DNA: TGTGCCAGCAGTGTTCGTAGGGAAACAGATACGCAGTATTTT. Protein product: CASSVRRETDTQYF.

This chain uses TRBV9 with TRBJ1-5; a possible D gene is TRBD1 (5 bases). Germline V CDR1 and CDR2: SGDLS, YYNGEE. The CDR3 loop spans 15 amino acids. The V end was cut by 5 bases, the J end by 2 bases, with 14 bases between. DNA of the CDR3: TGTGCCAGCAGACCCCGGGGAGGGGGCAATCAGCCCCAGCATTTT. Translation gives CASRPRGGGNQPQHF.

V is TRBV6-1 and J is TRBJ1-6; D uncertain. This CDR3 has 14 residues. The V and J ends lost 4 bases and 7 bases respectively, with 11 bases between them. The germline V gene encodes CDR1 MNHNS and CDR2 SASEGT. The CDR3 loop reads CASSVEAANSPLHF. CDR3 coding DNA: TGTGCCAGCAGTGTTGAGGCGGCAAATTCACCCCTCCACTTT.

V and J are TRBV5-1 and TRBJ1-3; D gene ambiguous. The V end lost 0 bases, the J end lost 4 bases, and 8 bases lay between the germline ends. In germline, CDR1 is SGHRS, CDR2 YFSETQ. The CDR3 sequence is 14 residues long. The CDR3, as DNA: TGCGCCAGCAGCTTGGGGAGGAGGGGAAACACCATATATTTT. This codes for CASSLGRRGNTIYF.

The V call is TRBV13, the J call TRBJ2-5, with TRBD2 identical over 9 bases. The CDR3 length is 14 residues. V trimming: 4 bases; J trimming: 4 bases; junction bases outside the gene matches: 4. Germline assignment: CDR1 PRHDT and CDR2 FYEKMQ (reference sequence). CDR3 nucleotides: TGTGCCAGCAGCTCGATAGCGGGAGCAGAGACCCAGTACTTC. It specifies CASSSIAGAETQYF.

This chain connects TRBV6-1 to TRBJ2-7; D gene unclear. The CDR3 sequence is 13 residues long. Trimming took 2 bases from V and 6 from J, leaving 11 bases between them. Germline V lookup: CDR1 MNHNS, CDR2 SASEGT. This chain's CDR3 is CASSESLNTEQYF. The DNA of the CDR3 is TGTGCCAGCAGTGAAAGCTTGAACACCGAGCAGTACTTC.

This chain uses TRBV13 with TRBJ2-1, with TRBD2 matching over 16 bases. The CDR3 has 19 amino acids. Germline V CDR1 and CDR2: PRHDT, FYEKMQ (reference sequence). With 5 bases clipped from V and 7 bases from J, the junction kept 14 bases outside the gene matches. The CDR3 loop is CASSPGLAGGRRLVNEQFF. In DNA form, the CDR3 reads TGTGCCAGCAGCCCGGGACTAGCGGGAGGGCGGAGGCTTGTAAATGAGCAGTTCTTC.

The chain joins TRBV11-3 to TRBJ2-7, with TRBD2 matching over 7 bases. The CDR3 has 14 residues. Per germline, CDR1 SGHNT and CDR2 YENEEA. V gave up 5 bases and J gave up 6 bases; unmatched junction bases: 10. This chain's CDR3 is CASSAAGTGGEQYF. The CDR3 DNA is TGTGCCAGCAGCGCAGCGGGAACCGGGGGCGAGCAGTACTTC.